These 9 T cell receptor beta chains came from one sample sequenced in a study of cytomegalovirus exposure and HLA in healthy donors. PCR employed 60 Vbeta and 13 Jbeta primers. Sequencing used immunoSEQ multiplex PCR; TCRdb keeps in-frame clones, though not all of them. The repertoire holds about 200,000 clones, with 82% as singletons. Sequencing was done on a sample of PBMCs. The receptors originated from a boy aged 2 to 9 in good health and CMV-seronegative.

The sample holds a few counts of this clone. This chain uses TRBV6-5 with TRBJ2-3; possibly TRBD2 for D (5 bases). The germline V gene has CDR1 MNHEY and CDR2 SVGAGI. This CDR3 is built from 16 residues. The ends were cut back, 2 bases at V and 4 bases at J, with 16 bases in the middle. CDR3 protein: CASSYLGIRLADTQYF. DNA of the CDR3: TGTGCCAGCAGTTACCTCGGGATCCGGCTCGCAGATACGCAGTATTTT.

The chain is built from TRBV2 and TRBJ2-1, with 8 positions matching TRBD1. Germline values: CDR1 SNHLY, CDR2 FYNNEI. CDR3 length equals 16 residues. The junction had 12 bases not matched to a gene; V was cut back by 6 bases and J by 5 bases. The CDR3, as DNA: TGTGCCAGCAGGGAACGACAGGGGATTGGGAACAATGAGCAGTTCTTC. Translating it yields CASRERQGIGNNEQFF.

V and J are TRBV5-4 and TRBJ2-2, with a possible D match to TRBD2 (5 bases). Germline CDR1 reads SGHNT; CDR2 reads YYREEE (reference sequence). V was cut by 2 bases and J by 2 bases, with 10 bases left in between. The CDR3 is made up of 15 amino acids. The CDR3 DNA is TGTGCCAGCAGCTTAAGAGGGTCAAACACCGGGGAGCTGTTTTTT. Protein product: CASSLRGSNTGELFF.

V and J are TRBV2 and TRBJ2-7; TRBD1 matches at 8 bases. This CDR3 region has 12 residues. V lost 9 bases to trimming and J lost 6 bases; unmatched junction nucleotides: 7. Germline lookup yields CDR1 SNHLY and CDR2 FYNNEI. The CDR3 spells CASRTGYGEQYF. The CDR3 DNA reads TGTGCCAGTCGGACAGGGTACGGCGAGCAGTACTTC.

This clone is a singleton in its sample. The rearrangement joins TRBV5-1 to TRBJ2-3; 10 nucleotides match TRBD2. The V gene end was trimmed by 0 bases and the J gene end by 7 bases; junction bases not matched to a gene: 11. This CDR3 comprises 17 residues. Germline V gives CDR1 SGHRS, CDR2 YFSETQ. The CDR3 region is CASSLALAGGPGYTQYF. DNA for the CDR3: TGCGCCAGCAGCTTGGCCTTAGCGGGGGGACCCGGGTATACGCAGTATTTT.

For the CDR3, the DNA is TGCGCCAGCAGCCTTGACAGGTACAATGAGCAGTTCTTC. This translates into CASSLDRYNEQFF. The chain combines TRBV5-1 with TRBJ2-1, with D possibly matching TRBD1 (6 bases). The V end lost 4 bases, the J end lost 4 bases, and 9 bases lay between the germline ends. The CDR3 totals 13 residues. Per germline, CDR1 SGHRS and CDR2 YFSETQ. Supplemented by reference TRBV5-1 and TRBJ2-1, the full variable domain reads KAGVTQTPRYLIKTRGQQVTLSCSPISGHRSVSWYQQTPGQGLQFLFEYFSETQRNKGNFPGRFSGRQFSNSRSEMNVSTLELGDSALYLCASSLDRYNEQFFGPGTRLTVL.

The chain recombines TRBV5-4 with TRBJ2-2, with 11 bases matching TRBD2. Germline V CDR1 and CDR2: SGHNT, YYREEE (reference sequence). This CDR3 is built from 17 residues. V lost 4 bases to trimming and J lost 7 bases; unmatched junction nucleotides: 12. The CDR3 DNA is TGTGCCAGCAGCACAGGAATAGCGGGGGGGCCGAACGGGGAGCTGTTTTTT. Its protein product is CASSTGIAGGPNGELFF.

This chain links TRBV5-1 with TRBJ2-7; a possible D gene is TRBD1 (6 bases). CDR1 and CDR2 from the germline V gene are SGHRS and YFSETQ. The CDR3 contains 15 residues. V lost 0 bases and J lost 6, with 16 bases in between. The CDR3 here is CASSLAPQGDGEQYF. Written as DNA, the CDR3 is TGCGCCAGCAGCTTGGCCCCACAGGGAGATGGCGAGCAGTACTTC. Drawing the rest from reference TRBV5-1 and TRBJ2-7, the complete variable domain is KAGVTQTPRYLIKTRGQQVTLSCSPISGHRSVSWYQQTPGQGLQFLFEYFSETQRNKGNFPGRFSGRQFSNSRSEMNVSTLELGDSALYLCASSLAPQGDGEQYFGPGTRLTVT.

This clone appeared a single time. This sequence joins TRBV9 and TRBJ2-2; 9 bases fit TRBD2. There are 14 residues in the CDR3. The germline V gene encodes CDR1 SGDLS and CDR2 YYNGEE. V lost 5 bases and J lost 6; bases outside the gene matches: 5. CDR3 residues: CASRSGGSPGELFF. CDR3 DNA sequence: TGTGCCAGCAGGAGCGGGGGGTCACCCGGGGAGCTGTTTTTT.